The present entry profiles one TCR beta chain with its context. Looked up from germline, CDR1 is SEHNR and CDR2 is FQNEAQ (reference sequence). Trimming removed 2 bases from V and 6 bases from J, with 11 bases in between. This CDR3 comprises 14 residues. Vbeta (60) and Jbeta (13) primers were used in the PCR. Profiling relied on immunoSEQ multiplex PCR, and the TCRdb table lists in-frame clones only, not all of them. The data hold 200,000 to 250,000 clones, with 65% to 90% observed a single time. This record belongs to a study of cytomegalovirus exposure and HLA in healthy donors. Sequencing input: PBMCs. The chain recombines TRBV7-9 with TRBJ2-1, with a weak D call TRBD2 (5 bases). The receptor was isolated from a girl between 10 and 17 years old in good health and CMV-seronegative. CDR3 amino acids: CASSLSFTSNEQFF. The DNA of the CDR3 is TGTGCCAGCAGCTTAAGTTTTACTAGCAATGAGCAGTTCTTC.